These T cell receptor beta chains were read from a single sample in a study of T cells in Graves' hyperthyroidism and ophthalmopathy. Each CDR3 protein is one row after TCRdb ran MiXCR on the multiplex PCR reads. Among about 530,000 distinct CDR3 sequences listed, roughly 17% were seen once. Sequenced material: blood. The receptors shown here come from a woman younger than 35 with Graves' ophthalmopathy. CDR3s include the opening cysteine and the closing phenylalanine or tryptophan. The D gene is left open where the match is weak. Size values are once, few and many counts, or a class for expanded clones, and some rows have none.

clone_size	j_call	d_call	v_call	cdr3_nt	cdr3_aa
.	TRBJ2-2	TRBD1	TRBV28	TGTGCCAGCAGCGGACAGGGGGGAAGCGAGGAGCTGTTTTTT	CASSGQGGSEELFF
many	TRBJ1-1	.	TRBV6-2/TRBV6-3	TGTGCCAGCAGTTACGTTGGTAATGAAGCTTTCTTT	CASSYVGNEAFF
.	TRBJ1-2	.	TRBV29-1	TGCAGCGTTGACTACAGCTATGGCTACACCTTC	CSVDYSYGYTF
many	TRBJ2-7	.	TRBV20-1	TGCAGTGCTAGAAGCCCACAGACCAACGAGCAGTACTTC	CSARSPQTNEQYF
many	TRBJ2-3	TRBD2	TRBV15	TGTGCCACCAGCAGAGTCGGGACTAGCGTTATAGATACGCAGTATTTT	CATSRVGTSVIDTQYF
many	TRBJ2-1	.	TRBV11-2	TGTGCCAGCAGCCTCCGGGACCACTACAATGAGCAGTTCTTC	CASSLRDHYNEQFF
.	TRBJ1-1	TRBD1	TRBV5-6	TGTGCCAGCAGCGGGGACGGACAGGGTACTGAAGCTTTCTTT	CASSGDGQGTEAFF
.	TRBJ1-4	.	TRBV19	TGTGCCAGTACCGCCGCCGCGGGTAGTGAAAAACTGTTTTTT	CASTAAAGSEKLFF
.	TRBJ2-3	.	TRBV27	TGTGCCAGCAGTTTTCTAGACACAGATACGCAGTATTTT	CASSFLDTDTQYF
.	TRBJ2-1	TRBD2	TRBV2	TGTGCCAGCAGGTCGACTAGCGGGAGTCCGTTGGAGCAGTTCTTC	CASRSTSGSPLEQFF
many	TRBJ2-2	TRBD1	TRBV28	TGTGCCAGCACCGAGACAGGGTTGGGCACCGGGGAGCTGTTTTTT	CASTETGLGTGELFF
few	TRBJ2-4	.	TRBV6-5	TGTGCCAGCAGTTACGGTGACATTCAGTACTTC	CASSYGDIQYF
.	TRBJ2-5	TRBD2	TRBV11-2	TGTGCCAGCAGCCGCTCGGGGGGGAGAGAGACCCAGTACTTC	CASSRSGGRETQYF
.	TRBJ1-5	.	TRBV30	TGTGCCTGGAGTGTGTCGGGAGGGGATCAGCCCCAGCATTTT	CAWSVSGGDQPQHF
few	TRBJ1-6	.	TRBV4-1	TGCGCCAGCAGCCAAGATCCGACAGCTAATTCACCCCTCCACTTT	CASSQDPTANSPLHF
few	TRBJ1-5	.	TRBV7-9	TGTGCCAGCAGCTTAGGGTTTAGGGACAATCAGCCCCAGCATTTT	CASSLGFRDNQPQHF
.	TRBJ2-3	.	TRBV7-3	TGTGCCAGCAGCTTAGGCGGAATCACAGATACGCAGTATTTT	CASSLGGITDTQYF